The rows below give T cell receptor beta chains drawn from one sample of a study of T cell responses to AZD1222 COVID-19 vaccine. Only in-frame clones appear in the TCRdb table, and some are missing; sequencing was by immunoSEQ multiplex PCR. Here the sample spans under 25,000 clones, approximately 88% being singletons. The specimen was peripheral blood, collected 28 days after the second AZD1222 dose. These receptors all stem from an adult who received the AZD1222 COVID-19 vaccine. Each CDR3 is given without its conserved first and last residue. The order of the fields is D gene, V gene, J gene, CDR3 protein. D genes are given only for firm matches.

.	TRBV7-2	TRBJ2-3	ASSLVPSTDTQY
.	TRBV3-1/TRBV3-2	TRBJ2-4	ASSQAGRGRVGDIQY
TRBD1	TRBV4-1	TRBJ1-4	ASSRGTVLNEKLF
TRBD2	TRBV27	TRBJ2-7	ASSLRTSGDYEQY
.	TRBV21-1	TRBJ2-5	ARSQTEQETQY
.	TRBV6-5	TRBJ2-2	ASSVESTGELF
TRBD1	TRBV15	TRBJ2-1	ATSRDDRGRQTEQF
.	TRBV28	TRBJ2-7	ASALPDAGYEQY
TRBD2	TRBV27	TRBJ2-3	ASSLLAGGPDTQY
TRBD2	TRBV27	TRBJ2-3	ASRGAGGHTDTQY
TRBD2	TRBV5-4	TRBJ2-3	ASSLAGGIGADTQY
TRBD1	TRBV4-2	TRBJ1-2	ASSQDQGAVGGYT
.	TRBV20-1	TRBJ1-3	SASVTAGNTIY
.	TRBV7-2	TRBJ1-1	ASSKEGGSNTEAF
TRBD2	TRBV11-1	TRBJ2-3	ASLSGRTGDTQY
TRBD2	TRBV7-7	TRBJ2-5	ASSEGLGYQETQY
.	TRBV19	TRBJ1-6	ASSIVAGDSPLH
.	TRBV12-3/TRBV12-4	TRBJ2-5	ATGTRQETQY
.	TRBV19	TRBJ1-3	ASQDAVSGNTIY
.	TRBV5-1	TRBJ1-2	ASSLAYGGMYGYT
TRBD1	TRBV30	TRBJ1-2	AWGTDNYGYT
.	TRBV18	TRBJ1-1	ASSPQQVGRTEAF
TRBD1	TRBV5-8	TRBJ1-6	ASSPGQGNSPLH
.	TRBV7-2	TRBJ2-4	ASSSSPSAAKNIQY
TRBD1	TRBV5-1	TRBJ1-4	ASSLEGTGNEKLF
.	TRBV28	TRBJ1-2	ASSLSGGGVNYGYT
TRBD1	TRBV19	TRBJ2-7	ANTPGGSYEQY
TRBD1	TRBV19	TRBJ2-5	ASSWTGGTETQY